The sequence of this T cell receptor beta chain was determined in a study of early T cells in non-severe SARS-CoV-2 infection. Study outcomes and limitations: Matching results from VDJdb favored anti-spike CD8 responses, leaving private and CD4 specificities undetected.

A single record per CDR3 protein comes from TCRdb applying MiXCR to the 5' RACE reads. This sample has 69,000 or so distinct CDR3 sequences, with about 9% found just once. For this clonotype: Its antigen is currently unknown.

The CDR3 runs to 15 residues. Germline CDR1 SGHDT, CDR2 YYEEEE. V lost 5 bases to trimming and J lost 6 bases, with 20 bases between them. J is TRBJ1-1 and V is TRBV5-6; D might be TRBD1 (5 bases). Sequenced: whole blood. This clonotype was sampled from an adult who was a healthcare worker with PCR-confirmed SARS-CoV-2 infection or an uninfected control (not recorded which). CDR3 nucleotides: TGTGCCAGCAGATCCTCCGGGACTATCATCCCTGAAGCTTTCTTT. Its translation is CASRSSGTIIPEAFF.